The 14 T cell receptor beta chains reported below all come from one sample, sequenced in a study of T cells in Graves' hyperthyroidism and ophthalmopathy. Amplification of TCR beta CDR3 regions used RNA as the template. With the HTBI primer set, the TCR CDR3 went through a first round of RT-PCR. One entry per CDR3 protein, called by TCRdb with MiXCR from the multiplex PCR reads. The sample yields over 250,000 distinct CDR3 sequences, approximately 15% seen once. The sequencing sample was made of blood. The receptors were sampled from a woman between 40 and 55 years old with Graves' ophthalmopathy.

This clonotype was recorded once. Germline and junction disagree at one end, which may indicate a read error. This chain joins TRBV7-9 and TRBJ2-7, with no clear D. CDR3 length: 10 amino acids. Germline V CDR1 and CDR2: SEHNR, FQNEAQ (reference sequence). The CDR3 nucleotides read TGTGCCAGCAGCGGCGGCGAGCGGTACTTC. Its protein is CASSGGERYF. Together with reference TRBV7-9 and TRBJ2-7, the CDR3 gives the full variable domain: DTGVSQNPRHKITKRGQNVTFRCDPISEHNRLYWYRQTLGQGPEFLTYFQNEAQLEKSRLLSDRFSAERPKGSFSTLEIQRTEQGDSAMYLCASSGGERYFGPGTRLTVT.

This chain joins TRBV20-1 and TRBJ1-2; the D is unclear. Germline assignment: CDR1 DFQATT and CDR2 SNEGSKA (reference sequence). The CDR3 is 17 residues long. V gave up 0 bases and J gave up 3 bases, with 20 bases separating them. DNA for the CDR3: TGCAGTGCTAGAGATATGTCGGAGGCTGTCATCTACTATGGCTACACCTTC. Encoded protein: CSARDMSEAVIYYGYTF.

CDR3 loop: CASSLPGGTGPRAQYF. The CDR3 DNA sequence: TGTGCCAGCAGCTTACCAGGCGGGACAGGGCCCCGGGCCCAGTACTTC. This chain joins TRBV7-9 and TRBJ2-5; 9 nucleotides align to TRBD1. This CDR3 is built from 16 residues. CDR1 and CDR2 (germline): SEHNR, FQNEAQ (reference sequence). The V and J ends lost 2 bases and 9 bases, in that order; junction bases with no gene match: 13.

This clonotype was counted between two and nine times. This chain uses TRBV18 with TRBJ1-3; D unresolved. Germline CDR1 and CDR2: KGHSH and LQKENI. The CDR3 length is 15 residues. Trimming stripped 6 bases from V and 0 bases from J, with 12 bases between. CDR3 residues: CASSATIDSGNTIYF. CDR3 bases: TGTGCCAGCTCGGCGACGATCGACTCTGGAAACACCATATATTTT.

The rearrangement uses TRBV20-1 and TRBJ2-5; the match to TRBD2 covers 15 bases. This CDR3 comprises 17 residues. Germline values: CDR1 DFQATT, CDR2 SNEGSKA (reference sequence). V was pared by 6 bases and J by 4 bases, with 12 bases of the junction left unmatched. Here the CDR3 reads CSARGLAGGLGGETQYF. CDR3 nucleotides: TGCAGTGCCCGGGGACTAGCGGGGGGTCTGGGGGGAGAGACCCAGTACTTC.

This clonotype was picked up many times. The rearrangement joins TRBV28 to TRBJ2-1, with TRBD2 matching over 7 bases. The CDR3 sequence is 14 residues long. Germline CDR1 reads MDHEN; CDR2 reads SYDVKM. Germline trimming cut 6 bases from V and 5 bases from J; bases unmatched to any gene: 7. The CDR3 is CASSLYAGDNEQFF. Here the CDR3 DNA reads TGTGCCAGCAGCCTTTATGCGGGGGACAATGAGCAGTTCTTC.

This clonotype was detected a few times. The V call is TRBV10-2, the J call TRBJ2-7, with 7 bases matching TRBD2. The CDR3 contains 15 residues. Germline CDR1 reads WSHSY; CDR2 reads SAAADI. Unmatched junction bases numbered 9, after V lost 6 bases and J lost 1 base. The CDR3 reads CASRGFGGSSYEQYF. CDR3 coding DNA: TGCGCCAGCAGGGGTTTTGGCGGGAGTTCCTACGAGCAGTACTTC.

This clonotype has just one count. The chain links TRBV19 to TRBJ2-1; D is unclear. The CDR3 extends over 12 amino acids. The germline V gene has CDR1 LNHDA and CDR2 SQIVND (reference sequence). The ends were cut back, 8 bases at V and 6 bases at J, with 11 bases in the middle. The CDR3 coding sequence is TGTGCCAGTGATTCGTTAGGCAATGAGCAGTTCTTC. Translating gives CASDSLGNEQFF.

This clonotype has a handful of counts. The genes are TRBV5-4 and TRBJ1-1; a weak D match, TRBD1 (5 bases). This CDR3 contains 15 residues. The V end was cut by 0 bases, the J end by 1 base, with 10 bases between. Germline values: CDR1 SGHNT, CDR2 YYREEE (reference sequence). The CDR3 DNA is TGTGCCAGCAGCTTGGGTGGGGCCCCGAACACTGAAGCTTTCTTT. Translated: CASSLGGAPNTEAFF.

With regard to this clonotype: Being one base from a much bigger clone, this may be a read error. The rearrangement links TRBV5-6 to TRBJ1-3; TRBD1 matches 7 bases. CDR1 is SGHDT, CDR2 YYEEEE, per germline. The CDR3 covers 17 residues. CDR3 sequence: CAGSTPRTGYSGNTIYF. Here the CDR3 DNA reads TGTGCCGGCAGCACGCCTCGGACAGGTTACTCTGGAAACACCATATATTTT. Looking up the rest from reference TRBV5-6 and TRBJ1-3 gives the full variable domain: DAGVTQSPTHLIKTRGQQVTLRCSPKSGHDTVSWYQQALGQGPQFIFQYYEEEERQRGNFPDRFSGHQFPNYSSELNVNALLLGDSALYLCAGSTPRTGYSGNTIYFGEGSWLTVV.

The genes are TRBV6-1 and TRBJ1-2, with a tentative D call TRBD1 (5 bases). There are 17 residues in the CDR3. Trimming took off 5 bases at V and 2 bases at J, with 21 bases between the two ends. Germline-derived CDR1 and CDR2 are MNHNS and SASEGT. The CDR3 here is CASSKFLRQGGNYGYTF. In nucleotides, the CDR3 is TGTGCCAGCAGTAAATTCCTTCGGCAGGGAGGGAACTATGGCTACACCTTC.

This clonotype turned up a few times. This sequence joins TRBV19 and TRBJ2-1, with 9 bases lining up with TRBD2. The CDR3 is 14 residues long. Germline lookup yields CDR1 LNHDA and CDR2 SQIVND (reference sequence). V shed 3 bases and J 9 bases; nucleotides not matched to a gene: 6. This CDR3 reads CASSMAGGGGEQFF. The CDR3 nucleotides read TGTGCCAGTAGTATGGCGGGAGGGGGCGGTGAGCAGTTCTTC. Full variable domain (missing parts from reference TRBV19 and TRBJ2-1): DGGITQSPKYLFRKEGQNVTLSCEQNLNHDAMYWYRQDPGQGLRLIYYSQIVNDFQKGDIAEGYSVSREKKESFPLTVTSAQKNPTAFYLCASSMAGGGGEQFFGPGTRLTVL.

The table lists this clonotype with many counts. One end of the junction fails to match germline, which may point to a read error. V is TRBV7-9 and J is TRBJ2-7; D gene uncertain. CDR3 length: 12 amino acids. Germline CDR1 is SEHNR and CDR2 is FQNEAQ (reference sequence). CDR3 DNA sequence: TGTGCCAGCAGCCCTCCTTCCTCCGAGCAGTACTTC. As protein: CASSPPSSEQYF.

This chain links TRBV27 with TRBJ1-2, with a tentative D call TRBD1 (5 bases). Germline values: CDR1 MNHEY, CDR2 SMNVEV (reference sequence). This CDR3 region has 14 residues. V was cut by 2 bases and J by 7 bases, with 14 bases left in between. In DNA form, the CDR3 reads TGTGCCAGCAGTTTAGGGCTCTGGGGCCCTGGCTACACCTTC. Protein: CASSLGLWGPGYTF.